This T cell receptor (beta chain) emerged from a study of identical twins. TCRdb called the 5' RACE reads again in MiXCR, with one record for every CDR3 protein. The top ten hold more than 0.5% of the sample, which has 350,000 to 600,000 distinct CDR3 sequences, 12% to 15% seen once. With 4 bases removed from V and 9 bases from J, the gap between germline ends came to 19 bases. Germline V gene lookup returns CDR1 LGHNA and CDR2 YSLEER. The CDR3 runs 15 residues. The same sample was also studied in work on yellow fever vaccine responses in identical twins.

Source material: CD4+ T cells sorted from blood. The TCR was taken from a woman between 18 and 29 years old in good health. The V gene is TRBV4-3, the J gene TRBJ2-1; a possible D gene is TRBD2 (7 bases). CDR3: CASSPRGAGAGEQFF. In DNA, the CDR3 is TGCGCCAGCAGCCCCCGGGGGGCGGGAGCGGGTGAGCAGTTCTTC.